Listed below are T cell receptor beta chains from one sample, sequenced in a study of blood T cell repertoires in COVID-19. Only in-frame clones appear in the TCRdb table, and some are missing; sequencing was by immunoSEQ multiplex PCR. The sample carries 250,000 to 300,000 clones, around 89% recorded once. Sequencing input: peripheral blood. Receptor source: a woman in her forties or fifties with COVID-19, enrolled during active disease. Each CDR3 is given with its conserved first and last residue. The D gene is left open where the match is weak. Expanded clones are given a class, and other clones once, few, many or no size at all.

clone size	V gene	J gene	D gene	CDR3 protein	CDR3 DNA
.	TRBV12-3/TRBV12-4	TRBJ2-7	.	CASSLGLNEQYF	TGTGCCAGCAGTTTAGGGCTTAACGAGCAGTACTTC
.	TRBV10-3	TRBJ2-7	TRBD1	CATTDRTYEQYF	TGTGCCACCACGGACAGGACGTACGAGCAGTACTTC
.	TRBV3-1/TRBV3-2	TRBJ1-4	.	CASSQGMGSSGRGGKLFF	TGTGCCAGCAGCCAAGGAATGGGGTCTTCAGGCAGGGGTGGAAAACTGTTTTTT
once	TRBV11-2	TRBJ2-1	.	CASSYSSAGSYNEQFF	TGTGCCAGCAGCTACTCAAGTGCAGGCTCCTACAATGAGCAGTTCTTC
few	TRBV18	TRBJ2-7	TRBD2	CASSPGTSGREQYF	TGTGCCAGCTCACCAGGGACTAGCGGGAGAGAGCAGTACTTC
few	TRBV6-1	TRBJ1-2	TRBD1	CASSEGQGVNYGYTF	TGTGCCAGCAGTGAGGGACAGGGAGTCAACTATGGCTACACCTTC
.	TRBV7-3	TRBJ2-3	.	CASSMGTPSRTDTQYF	TGTGCCAGCAGCATGGGGACACCTAGTCGCACAGATACGCAGTATTTT
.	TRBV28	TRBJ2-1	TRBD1	CASRSTGSYNEQFF	TGTGCCAGCAGATCGACAGGGTCCTACAATGAGCAGTTCTTC
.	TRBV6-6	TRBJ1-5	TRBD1	CASSLGQAFNQPQHF	TGTGCCAGCAGCTTGGGACAGGCCTTCAATCAGCCCCAGCATTTT
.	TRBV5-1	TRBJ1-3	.	CASSPDAGGNTIYF	TGCGCCAGCAGCCCCGACGCGGGGGGAAACACCATATATTTT
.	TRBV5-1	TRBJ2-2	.	CASSSRLENTGELFF	TGCGCCAGCAGCTCCCGACTAGAGAACACCGGGGAGCTGTTTTTT
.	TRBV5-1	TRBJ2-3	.	CASSSRQGTDTQYF	TGCGCCAGCAGCTCTCGACAGGGCACAGATACGCAGTATTTT
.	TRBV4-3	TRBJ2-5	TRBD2	CASSQELAGGQETQYF	TGCGCCAGCAGCCAAGAATTAGCGGGAGGCCAAGAGACCCAGTACTTC
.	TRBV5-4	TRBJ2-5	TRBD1	CASSATGGETQYF	TGTGCCAGCAGCGCAACAGGGGGGGAGACCCAGTACTTC
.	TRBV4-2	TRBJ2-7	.	CASSHRQSYEQYF	TGTGCCAGCAGCCATAGACAGTCCTACGAGCAGTACTTC
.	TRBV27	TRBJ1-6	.	CASSFNGRGLERSPLHF	TGTGCCAGCAGTTTTAACGGGCGGGGGCTCGAGAGGTCACCCCTCCACTTT
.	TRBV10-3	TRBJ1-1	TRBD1	CAISGSGTGGLSEAFF	TGTGCCATCAGCGGGTCCGGGACAGGGGGTTTGTCTGAAGCTTTCTTT
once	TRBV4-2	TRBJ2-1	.	CASRRDSDFREQFF	TGTGCCAGCAGGAGAGACTCGGACTTCAGGGAGCAGTTCTTC
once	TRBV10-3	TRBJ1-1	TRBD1	CAIRSLEGAGAFF	TGTGCCATCAGGTCGCTGGAGGGGGCCGGGGCTTTCTTT
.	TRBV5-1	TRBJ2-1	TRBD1	CASSRAGDSPYNEQFF	TGCGCCAGCAGCCGAGCCGGGGACAGCCCCTACAATGAGCAGTTCTTC
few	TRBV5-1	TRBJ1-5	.	CASSLEGDSNQPQHF	TGCGCCAGCAGCTTGGAGGGGGATAGCAATCAGCCCCAGCATTTT
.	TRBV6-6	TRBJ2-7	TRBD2	CASRLAGGPYEQYF	TGTGCCAGCAGGCTAGCGGGAGGACCCTACGAGCAGTACTTC
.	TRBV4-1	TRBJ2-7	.	CASSLDQGTGSNEQYF	TGCGCCAGCAGCCTAGATCAGGGTACAGGTAGCAACGAGCAGTACTTC
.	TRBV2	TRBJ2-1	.	CASREGRSSYNEQFF	TGTGCCAGCAGAGAAGGTAGGAGCTCCTACAATGAGCAGTTCTTC
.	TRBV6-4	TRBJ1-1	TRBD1	CASSTGGHTEAFF	TGTGCCAGCAGTACAGGGGGCCACACTGAAGCTTTCTTT
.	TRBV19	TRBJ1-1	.	CASSMTVNTEAFF	TGTGCCAGTAGTATGACAGTTAACACTGAAGCTTTCTTT
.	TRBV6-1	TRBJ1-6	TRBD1	CASSDRDRGHSPLHF	TGTGCCAGCAGTGACCGGGACAGGGGACATTCACCCCTCCACTTT
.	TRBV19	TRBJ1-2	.	CASSRGAGGGYTF	TGTGCCAGTAGTAGGGGAGCGGGCGGTGGCTACACCTTC
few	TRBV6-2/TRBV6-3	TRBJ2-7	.	CASSLPYEQYF	TGTGCCAGCAGTCTTCCCTACGAGCAGTACTTC
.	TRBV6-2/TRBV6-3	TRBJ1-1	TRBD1	CASSLQGTYTEAFF	TGTGCCAGCAGTTTACAGGGGACATACACTGAAGCTTTCTTT
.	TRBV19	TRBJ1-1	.	CASSKTTPGNTEAFF	TGTGCCAGTAGTAAAACGACCCCGGGGAACACTGAAGCTTTCTTT
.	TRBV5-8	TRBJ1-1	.	CASSLVGVNTEAFF	TGTGCCAGCAGCTTGGTAGGGGTAAACACTGAAGCTTTCTTT
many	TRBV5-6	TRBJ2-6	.	CASHQRGTSGANVLTF	TGTGCCAGCCACCAAAGAGGAACCTCTGGGGCCAACGTCCTGACTTTC
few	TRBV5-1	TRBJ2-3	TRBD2	CASSSLTSGNTDTQYF	TGCGCCAGCAGCTCCCTGACTAGCGGGAACACAGATACGCAGTATTTT
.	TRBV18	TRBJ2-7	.	CASSPGLGGRDEQYF	TGTGCCAGCTCACCAGGACTAGGGGGAAGGGACGAGCAGTACTTC
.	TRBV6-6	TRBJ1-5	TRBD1	CASNDRGLQPQHF	TGTGCCAGCAACGACAGGGGGCTTCAGCCCCAGCATTTT
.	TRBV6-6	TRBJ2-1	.	CASSYSGLREQFF	TGTGCCAGCAGTTACTCGGGGCTAAGAGAGCAGTTCTTC
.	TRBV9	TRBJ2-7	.	CASSVLFRDSSYEQYF	TGTGCCAGCAGCGTTCTCTTCCGGGACTCCTCCTACGAGCAGTACTTC
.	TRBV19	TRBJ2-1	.	CASSPWHRGNEQFF	TGTGCCAGTAGCCCGTGGCACCGAGGCAATGAGCAGTTCTTC
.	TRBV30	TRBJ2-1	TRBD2	CAWSVRAGAGNEQFF	TGTGCCTGGAGTGTAAGGGCGGGAGCTGGTAATGAGCAGTTCTTC
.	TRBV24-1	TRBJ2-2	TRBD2	CATSDLGASGRAGELFF	TGTGCCACCAGTGATTTGGGCGCTAGCGGGAGGGCCGGGGAGCTGTTTTTT
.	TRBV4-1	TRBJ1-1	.	CASSQDHYTEAFF	TGCGCCAGCAGCCAAGATCATTACACTGAAGCTTTCTTT
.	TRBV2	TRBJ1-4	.	CASRLLWGANEKLFF	TGTGCCAGCAGGCTACTCTGGGGAGCGAATGAAAAACTGTTTTTT
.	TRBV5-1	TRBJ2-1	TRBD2	CASSLVLAGYNEQFF	TGCGCCAGCAGCTTGGTACTAGCGGGATATAATGAGCAGTTCTTC
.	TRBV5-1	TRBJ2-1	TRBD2	CASSRTSGSWDEQFF	TGCGCCAGCAGCCGAACTAGCGGGAGTTGGGATGAGCAGTTCTTC
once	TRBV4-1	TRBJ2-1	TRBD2	CASSQALAGYNEQFF	TGCGCCAGCAGCCAAGCACTAGCGGGTTACAATGAGCAGTTCTTC
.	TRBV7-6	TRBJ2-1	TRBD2	CASSLGGGSGTAQFF	TGTGCCAGCAGCTTAGGGGGGGGTAGCGGAACCGCCCAGTTCTTC
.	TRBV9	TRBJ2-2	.	CASSPRGNTGELFF	TGTGCCAGCAGCCCCCGAGGGAACACCGGGGAGCTGTTTTTT
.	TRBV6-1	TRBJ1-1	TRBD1	CASSVTPQGSWSEAFF	TGTGCCAGCAGTGTCACGCCACAGGGGTCTTGGAGTGAAGCTTTCTTT
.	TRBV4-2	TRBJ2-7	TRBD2	CASSPAGPALYEQYF	TGTGCCAGCAGCCCAGCGGGGCCCGCCCTCTACGAGCAGTACTTC
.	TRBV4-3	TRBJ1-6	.	CASSRGLGGLDSPLHF	TGCGCCAGCAGCCGGGGGCTGGGGGGGTTGGATTCACCCCTCCACTTT
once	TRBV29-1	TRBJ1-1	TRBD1	CSVNPGGATEAFF	TGCAGCGTCAACCCAGGGGGCGCGACTGAAGCTTTCTTT